This TCR beta chain was observed in a study of cytomegalovirus exposure and HLA in healthy donors. Study-level information: The same platform was used for the 120 validation repertoires and the approximately 670 first-cohort repertoires, a later analysis reported.

Assay: immunoSEQ multiplex PCR; the TCRdb copy retains only in-frame clones and omits some. The top ten hold roughly 1.5% of the sample, which has about 180,000 clones, more than 75% seen once. This clone appeared once. Its antigen is unidentified. Trimming removed 6 bases from V and 4 bases from J; junction bases left unmatched: 15. The CDR3 sequence is 16 residues long. Germline V gene data show CDR1 as MNHNY and CDR2 as SVGAGI (reference sequence). Overall study findings and caveats: It was confirmed in vitro that a few of the CMV-associated chains were specific for CMV antigens. One later analysis, an examination of the roughly 130 validation repertoires, found that first-cohort TCR clusters tended to co-occur in them.

The sequence derives from a woman aged 25 to 45 in good health and CMV-seronegative. The sample comprised PBMCs. The chain uses TRBV6-6 and TRBJ2-7, with 7 bases aligning to TRBD1. CDR3 in amino acids: CASRDRPLSSTYEQYF. The DNA for the CDR3 is TGTGCCAGCAGGGACAGGCCTCTTAGTTCTACATACGAGCAGTACTTC.